This T cell receptor beta chain came from a study of shared clonotypes between healthy human individuals. Across the study: The cohort had two women and a few men, ages 18 to 49.

With respect to this clone: Its antigen is undetermined.

The study, taken as a whole, reports: Sampling covered nothing but blood. Tissue TCR repertoires likely differ from those found in blood.

Researchers sequenced unsorted PBMC DNA using ten immunoSEQ deep assay plates. The method was immunoSEQ multiplex PCR; TCRdb's version includes in-frame clones alone and lacks a portion of them. The sample records about 490,000 clones, 76% being singletons. The CDR3 is 15 amino acids. Trimming left V 7 bases short and J 3 bases short, with 15 bases between. The germline gives CDR1 MRHNA, CDR2 SNTAGT. Every donor, a Caucasian adult, lived in Nashville, Tennessee. Sequencing was performed on PBMCs. The origin of this receptor is a woman between 35 and 50 years old in good health. Some clones in this sample may be carry-over from other donors' samples. This chain links TRBV6-4 with TRBJ2-2, with D perhaps TRBD1 or TRBD2 (6 bases each). The CDR3 DNA is TGTGCCAGCACCCCGGGGGACACTCACACCGGGGAGCTGTTTTTT. It yields the protein CASTPGDTHTGELFF.